This TCR beta chain was identified in a study of Graves' ophthalmopathy and Graves' hyperthyroidism. Germline-derived CDR1 and CDR2 are DFQATT and SNEGSKA (reference sequence). The CDR3 totals 12 residues. V lost 8 bases, J lost 5 bases, and 10 bases lay in between. Hyperthyroidism patients were newly diagnosed, ill under 2 months, and aged 18 to 65 years. Ineligible for inclusion were patients with other autoimmune diseases, uncontrolled infections, pregnancy or lactation. There are many counts of this clonotype. Amplified TCR beta CDR3 regions were obtained using RNA transcripts as template. Second-round multiplex PCR came after a first-round RT-PCR that employed HTBI primers. Each CDR3 protein is one row after TCRdb ran MiXCR on the multiplex PCR reads. The data contain 1 million to 1.3 million distinct CDR3 sequences, roughly two fifths of them singletons.

This clonotype was obtained from an adult man with Graves' hyperthyroidism. The rearrangement joins TRBV20-1 to TRBJ1-6; D remains unclear. Source material: peripheral blood or thyroid tissue (not recorded which). CDR3 residues: CSIQVDNSPLHF. The CDR3 DNA reads as TGCAGTATTCAGGTGGATAATTCACCCCTCCACTTT.